This section outlines one TCR beta chain sequence together with its context. Its antigen is still unknown. Base qualities are not at hand, and no much larger clone is one base apart. The sample belongs to a study of T cell responses to AZD1222 COVID-19 vaccine (dated by TCRdb to the early 2020s). Broadly, across the study: TCR sequencing covered roughly 230 trial participants: 207 given two doses of AZD1222 and 26 given two doses of MenACWY control vaccine. Enrollment into the trials was organized by age into subgroups of 18-55, 56-69 and 70-plus years, and those subgroups contained roughly 150, 30 and 60 TCR-sequenced participants, respectively. Here is what the overall study found, with its caveats: Because no day 14 peak-response samples were available, the repertoires could be characterized only after the peak T cell response. Participants were mostly white British and included more females than males, and it was suggested by the authors that clonal diversity may have been underestimated. The 56-69-year group was small, and its depth increase did not reach significance, likely because of low power. Epitopes outside the regions mutated in the B.1.351 and B.1.1.7 variants were reportedly recognized by nearly half of the unique spike-specific TCRs. Vaccine-associated CD4 TCRs spanned the whole spike protein, with dominant responses in regions 160-218 and 743-854. Conclusions about previously exposed vaccinees are limited because only 5 or 6 AZD1222 recipients were SARS-CoV-2 seropositive at baseline. After two AZD1222 doses, both the breadth and the depth of spike-specific TCRs were significantly higher than at day 0 and than in MenACWY recipients.

What the time point label conveys for this sample: about 28 days (+/-7) after the second vaccine dose. Because spike-specific TCR depth and breadth did not differ between the two schedules, AZD1222 recipients who got a second dose at roughly 4 weeks were pooled with those who got a second dose at roughly 12 weeks. Vaccinee samples came from UK trials COV001 and COV002, including a single-blind randomized controlled phase 2/3 trial of AZD1222 (ChAdOx1 nCoV-19) in healthy adults. For TCRbeta chain sequencing, PBMC samples were collected from trial participants at day 0 and at day 28 after the second dose. The CDR3 regions of human TCRbeta chains were analyzed by immunosequencing. The published analysis was carried out like this. Repertoire TCRs were matched against a reference library of SARS-CoV-2-specific TCRs generated with the MIRA antigen-specificity platform. Breadth was defined as the fraction of unique TCRs that were SARS-CoV-2-associated, and depth was defined as the fraction of total T cells that were SARS-CoV-2-associated. Using the MIRA data, every spike-specific TCR was mapped to the spike region that the TCR reacted to and assigned to either a CD4 or a CD8 class. Log10-transformed breadth and depth values were compared by one-way ANOVA with Sidak's multiple comparisons tests. In TCRdb, the immuneACCESS table is reduced to in-frame sequences with V and J assigned. These tables do not hold every clone; where another copy was compared, an unresolved V gene accounts for under half, and the others remain unexplained. That table furnishes V, J and clone size, whereas the DNA furnished D and trimming. A total of about 120,000 clones appear in this sample, roughly 86% of them only once. Less than 3.5% of the sample belongs to the ten largest clones.

Sequences MNHEY (CDR1) and SVGAGI (CDR2) are obtained from the germline V gene. From the cysteine up to the phenylalanine, the CDR3 has a length of 13 residues. The kept DNA is CDR3 alone, 39 bases in frame from the first base. V loses 5 bases of germline sequence and J loses 6 bases, and the interval between the two ends is 11 bases. Material: peripheral blood, obtained 28 days after the second AZD1222 dose. The rearranged segments are TRBV6-5 and TRBJ1-5; TRBD1 is perhaps the D gene, given 5 matching bases. This TCR derives from an adult who received the AZD1222 COVID-19 vaccine. The CDR3 here reads CASSREGAQPQHF. The nucleotide sequence reads as follows: TGTGCCAGCAGTCGGGAAGGGGCTCAGCCCCAGCATTTT.